This is a list of T cell receptor beta chains from one sample in a study of T cell repertoires in cytomegalovirus infection. These TCRs' antigens remain unknown. TCRdb reprocessed the reads with MiXCR, giving one entry per CDR3 protein. The sample consists of around 71,000 distinct CDR3 sequences, 20% of them appearing once. This sample comprised CD8+ T cells from cultured PBMCs, obtained from culture after CMV antigen stimulation. These receptors originate from a human donor in good health (CMV status not recorded). Some clones in this sample may be carry-over from other donors' samples. CDR3s include the opening cysteine and the closing phenylalanine or tryptophan. The D gene is left open where the match is weak. The listing skips clone size in some rows; elsewhere it reads once, few, many or a size class.

D gene: .
V gene: TRBV5-6
J gene: TRBJ2-7
clone size: few
CDR3 protein: CASSLPRPWGSYEQYF
CDR3 DNA: TGTGCCAGCAGCTTACCCCGCCCTTGGGGTTCCTACGAGCAGTACTTC

D gene: .
V gene: TRBV28
J gene: TRBJ1-1
clone size: .
CDR3 protein: CASSGNMDTEAFF
CDR3 DNA: TGTGCCAGCAGCGGCAACATGGACACTGAAGCTTTCTTT

D gene: .
V gene: TRBV7-6
J gene: TRBJ1-1
clone size: .
CDR3 protein: CASSSPPQENTEAFF
CDR3 DNA: TGTGCCAGCAGCTCCCCCCCCCAGGAGAACACTGAAGCTTTCTTT

D gene: .
V gene: TRBV12-3/TRBV12-4
J gene: TRBJ2-3
clone size: .
CDR3 protein: CASSPSGYTQYF
CDR3 DNA: TGTGCCAGCAGCCCTTCAGGATATACGCAGTATTTT

D gene: .
V gene: TRBV6-1
J gene: TRBJ1-3
clone size: .
CDR3 protein: CASSGQVSGNTIYF
CDR3 DNA: TGTGCCAGCAGTGGCCAGGTCTCTGGAAACACCATATATTTT

D gene: .
V gene: TRBV4-3
J gene: TRBJ2-6
clone size: .
CDR3 protein: CASSQEVFSGANGLTF
CDR3 DNA: TGCGCCAGCAGCCAAGAAGTGTTCTCTGGGGCCAACGGCCTGACTTTC

D gene: TRBD1
V gene: TRBV27
J gene: TRBJ1-5
clone size: many
CDR3 protein: CASSSGQGGQPQHF
CDR3 DNA: TGTGCCAGCAGTTCAGGACAGGGCGGTCAGCCCCAGCATTTT

D gene: .
V gene: TRBV7-9
J gene: TRBJ1-6
clone size: many
CDR3 protein: CASSSPDTYNSPLHF
CDR3 DNA: TGTGCCAGCAGCTCCCCGGACACCTATAATTCACCCCTCCACTTT

D gene: TRBD2
V gene: TRBV19
J gene: TRBJ2-7
clone size: few
CDR3 protein: CASSIGTSGRYEQYF
CDR3 DNA: TGTGCCAGTAGTATCGGGACTAGCGGGCGCTACGAGCAGTACTTC

D gene: TRBD1
V gene: TRBV19
J gene: TRBJ2-7
clone size: .
CDR3 protein: CASMRQGDYEQYF
CDR3 DNA: TGTGCCAGTATGAGACAGGGTGACTACGAGCAGTACTTC